The 23 T cell receptor beta chains listed next were all sequenced from one sample in a study of early stage breast cancer tumors. Profiling relied on immunoSEQ multiplex PCR, and the TCRdb table lists in-frame clones only, not all of them. The sample shows tens of thousands of clones, about two thirds of them seen only once. Material for sequencing was blood. These TCRs come from a person between 50 and 60 years old with breast cancer.

The rearrangement uses TRBV6-6 and TRBJ1-2; 7 positions agree with TRBD1. In germline, CDR1 is MNHNY, CDR2 SVGAGI (reference sequence). There are 16 residues in the CDR3. V gave up 2 bases and J gave up 1 base; unmatched junction bases: 7. The CDR3 DNA follows: TGTGCCAGCAGTTACCTCAGACAGGGTAATAACTATGGCTACACCTTC. Translated, it gives CASSYLRQGNNYGYTF.

The chain is built from TRBV7-2 and TRBJ1-1; no clear D. CDR1 and CDR2 (germline): SGHTA, FQGNSA. The V end was cut by 3 bases, the J end by 8 bases, with 13 bases between. The CDR3 extends over 13 amino acids. DNA for the CDR3: TGTGCCAGCAGCTTTCGTCGAAGGGAGGAAGCTTTCTTT. This sequence encodes CASSFRRREEAFF.

There are a few counts of this clone. This chain joins TRBV10-3 and TRBJ2-2; TRBD1 might be the D (6 bases). CDR3 length: 15 amino acids. Germline loops: CDR1 ENHRY, CDR2 SYGVKD. V was pared by 7 bases and J by 3 bases, with 15 bases between. The CDR3, as DNA: TGTGCCATCAAGGGGCCCAGGGGCGACACCGGGGAGCTGTTTTTT. Protein: CAIKGPRGDTGELFF.

DNA for the CDR3: TGTGCCAGTGGACTAGCGGGAAACTACAATGAGCAGTTCTTC. Residues: CASGLAGNYNEQFF. The V and J genes are TRBV6-1 and TRBJ2-1; TRBD2 agrees at 12 bases. Germline V gene data show CDR1 as MNHNS and CDR2 as SASEGT. The ends lost 9 bases at V and 3 bases at J; junction bases unmatched: 3. The CDR3 is 14 residues long.

In its sample, this clone was seen a few times. The rearrangement uses TRBV6-5 and TRBJ2-3; TRBD2 matches 10 bases. The CDR3 loop spans 16 amino acids. The J segment lost 3 bases and the V segment lost 4 bases, leaving 7 bases of the junction unmatched. Germline CDR1 is MNHEY and CDR2 is SVGAGI. The CDR3 sequence: CASSLIAGGGTDTQYF. The CDR3 DNA reads TGTGCCAGCAGTTTAATAGCGGGGGGAGGGACAGATACGCAGTATTTT.

V is TRBV6-1 and J is TRBJ1-1; D uncertain. V lost 11 bases and J lost 0, with 16 bases in between. The CDR3 is 14 amino acids. Germline CDR1 and CDR2: MNHNS and SASEGT. The CDR3 here is CACIGNRLNTEAFF. The CDR3 DNA follows: TGTGCCTGTATCGGGAACCGCCTGAACACTGAAGCTTTCTTT.

The chain employs TRBV19 and TRBJ1-5, with D possibly being TRBD1 (6 bases). The CDR3 totals 15 residues. Per the germline V gene, CDR1 is LNHDA and CDR2 is SQIVND (reference sequence). Trimming shortened V by 7 bases and J by 7 bases, and 20 bases separated the two germline ends. The CDR3 region has the DNA TGTGCCAGTAACTTGGTAGGGGGGGCGAGGCAGCCCCAGCATTTT. This encodes CASNLVGGARQPQHF.

The chain has TRBV6-1 and TRBJ2-3; D is perhaps TRBD2 (5 bases). Trimming stripped 6 bases from V and 6 bases from J, with 16 bases between. Germline CDR1 and CDR2: MNHNS and SASEGT. This CDR3 contains 14 residues. The CDR3 bases are TGTGCCAGCAGCGAGGGAGATGGGTGGGATACGCAGTATTTT. Protein sequence: CASSEGDGWDTQYF.

The chain employs TRBV9 and TRBJ1-3; D uncertain. The V and J ends lost 3 bases and 0 bases respectively, with 7 bases between them. From germline, CDR1 is SGDLS and CDR2 YYNGEE. This CDR3 region has 14 residues. The CDR3 bases are TGTGCCAGCAGCGCCGGGATCTCTGGAAACACCATATATTTT. Translation gives CASSAGISGNTIYF.

The gene calls are TRBV27 and TRBJ2-3; D may be TRBD1 (5 bases). Trimming shortened V by 6 bases and J by 0 bases, and 10 bases separated the two germline ends. This CDR3 has 14 amino acids. Looked up from germline, CDR1 is MNHEY and CDR2 is SMNVEV (reference sequence). CDR3 sequence reads: CASRTVSSTDTQYF. CDR3 nucleotide sequence: TGTGCCAGCAGGACAGTATCTAGCACAGATACGCAGTATTTT.

The chain couples TRBV14 to TRBJ2-5; weak D call: TRBD1 (6 bases). The ends were cut back, 0 bases at V and 2 bases at J, with 7 bases in the middle. CDR3 length: 14 amino acids. Germline V lookup: CDR1 SGHDN, CDR2 FVKESK. CDR3 nucleotides: TGTGCCAGCAGCCAAGATGGACAGCAAGAGACCCAGTACTTC. Translating it yields CASSQDGQQETQYF.

The chain uses TRBV29-1 and TRBJ1-1, with D uncertain. The CDR3 has 13 amino acids. Trimming took 3 bases from V and 0 from J, leaving 8 bases between them. Germline V gene data show CDR1 as SQVTM and CDR2 as ANQGSEA. As DNA, the CDR3 is TGCAGCGTTGAGGGAGGGATGAACACTGAAGCTTTCTTT. It yields the protein CSVEGGMNTEAFF.

This chain links TRBV11-3 with TRBJ2-5, with D tentatively TRBD2 (7 bases). From germline, CDR1 is SGHNT and CDR2 YENEEA. This CDR3 is built from 15 residues. V lost 5 bases to trimming and J lost 3 bases, with 16 bases between them. CDR3 DNA: TGTGCCAGCAGCGAACACAGGGAGGGGAAAGAGACCCAGTACTTC. Its translation: CASSEHREGKETQYF.

The rearrangement joins TRBV2 to TRBJ2-5; 15 bases fit TRBD2. V shed 4 bases and J 5 bases; nucleotides not matched to a gene: 8. Looked up from germline, CDR1 is SNHLY and CDR2 is FYNNEI. The CDR3 totals 17 residues. The CDR3 nucleotides read TGTGCCAGCAGTGCCGGGGGACTAGCGGGGGGTCGGGAGACCCAGTACTTC. As protein: CASSAGGLAGGRETQYF.

The rearrangement joins TRBV18 to TRBJ2-2; TRBD2 might be the D (6 bases). The CDR3 consists of 18 residues. Trimming shortened V by 3 bases and J by 1 base, and 18 bases separated the two germline ends. Germline V gene sequence: CDR1 KGHSH, CDR2 LQKENI. CDR3 region: CASSPYNPLAQNTGELFF. The CDR3 nucleotides read TGTGCCAGCTCACCTTACAACCCACTAGCCCAGAACACCGGGGAGCTGTTTTTT.

V usage is TRBV10-3 and J usage is TRBJ2-5, with D hard to call. Per the germline V gene, CDR1 is ENHRY and CDR2 is SYGVKD. The CDR3 totals 13 residues. V lost 10 bases and J lost 0, with 12 bases in between. DNA of the CDR3: TGTGCCACCACCGAAAACTACCAAGAGACCCAGTACTTC. Amino acids: CATTENYQETQYF.

The chain recombines TRBV7-2 with TRBJ1-1; weak D call: TRBD1 (6 bases). CDR1 and CDR2 (germline): SGHTA, FQGNSA. The length of the CDR3 is 12 residues. V shed 5 bases and J shed 6 bases, with 10 bases lying between them. The CDR3 sequence is CASSRQAAEAFF. In DNA, the CDR3 is TGTGCCAGCAGCCGACAGGCGGCTGAAGCTTTCTTT. Based on the CDR3 plus reference TRBV7-2 and TRBJ1-1, the full variable domain is GAGVSQSPSNKVTEKGKDVELRCDPISGHTALYWYRQSLGQGLEFLIYFQGNSAPDKSGLPSDRFSAERTGGSVSTLTIQRTQQEDSAVYLCASSRQAAEAFFGQGTRLTVV.

The chain recombines TRBV15 with TRBJ2-7; 9 bases are a match to TRBD2. CDR3 length equals 15 residues. Germline values: CDR1 LNHNV, CDR2 YYDKDF (reference sequence). Losses at the gene ends were 4 bases for V and 5 bases for J; bases not matched to a gene: 9. Here the CDR3 DNA reads TGTGCCACCAGCATCTCCCCTAGCGGGGTCGACGAGCAGTACTTC. Its protein product is CATSISPSGVDEQYF. The full variable domain, in which reference TRBV15 and TRBJ2-7 provide the parts outside the CDR3, is DAMVIQNPRYQVTQFGKPVTLSCSQTLNHNVMYWYQQKSSQAPKLLFHYYDKDFNNEADTPDNFQSRRPNTSFCFLDIRSPGLGDTAMYLCATSISPSGVDEQYFGPGTRLTVT.

The chain recombines TRBV14 with TRBJ2-3; weak D call: TRBD1 (6 bases). The germline V and J ends were trimmed by 3 bases and 2 bases, with 15 bases remaining between them. CDR3 size: 16 residues. Germline CDR1 and CDR2: SGHDN and FVKESK. The CDR3 nucleotides are TGTGCCAGCAGCCAGGGGACACTTCTAGCCACAGATACGCAGTATTTT. Its protein is CASSQGTLLATDTQYF.

J is TRBJ2-3 and V is TRBV9; 13 nucleotides line up with TRBD2. This CDR3 is 15 amino acids long. J gave up 3 bases and V 5 bases, and 3 bases lay outside the gene matches. Per the germline V gene, CDR1 is SGDLS and CDR2 is YYNGEE. CDR3 DNA sequence: TGTGCCAGCAGACCGGGACTAGCGGGAACAGATACGCAGTATTTT. Translating gives CASRPGLAGTDTQYF.

The chain has TRBV10-2 and TRBJ2-2; TRBD1 matches at 7 bases. Germline V CDR1 and CDR2: WSHSY, SAAADI. V was pared by 4 bases and J by 2 bases, with 13 bases of the junction left unmatched. This CDR3 region has 18 residues. As DNA, the CDR3 is TGCGCCAGCAGTGGCCCTGAGAACAGGGGCTTTAACACCGGGGAGCTGTTTTTT. Translated: CASSGPENRGFNTGELFF.

The V gene is TRBV5-1, the J gene TRBJ1-2, with a tentative D call TRBD1 (6 bases). CDR1 is SGHRS, CDR2 YFSETQ, per germline. Deletions cut 0 bases from V and 4 bases from J, with 16 bases between. The CDR3 has 16 residues. The CDR3 sequence: CASSLAGTLTFYGYTF. CDR3 bases: TGCGCCAGCAGCTTGGCCGGGACACTGACTTTCTATGGCTACACCTTC.

The chain has TRBV5-1 and TRBJ2-7; 8 bases align to TRBD1. Germline CDR1 and CDR2: SGHRS and YFSETQ. The trim removed 0 bases at V and 3 bases at J, leaving 5 bases unmatched. This CDR3 contains 15 residues. The DNA of the CDR3 is TGCGCCAGCAGCTTGGCCCGACAGGGGCGCTACGAGCAGTACTTC. It is translated as CASSLARQGRYEQYF.